A selection of T cell receptor beta chains follows, all from one sample in a study of T cell responses to AZD1222 COVID-19 vaccine. Sequencing was performed with immunoSEQ multiplex PCR; in TCRdb, only in-frame clones are kept and a portion is missing. The sample lists 150,000 to 200,000 clones, more than 80% seen once, with around 3.6% in the top ten. The starting material was peripheral blood, obtained 28 days after the second dose of the MenACWY control vaccine. The receptors were gathered from an adult who received the MenACWY meningococcal vaccine as a control. Each CDR3 is given with its conserved first and last residue. Each record gives: J gene, D gene, V gene, clone size, CDR3 DNA, CDR3 protein. D genes are given only for firm matches. Part of the rows lack a size; the others show once, few, many or a class for expanded clones.

j_gene: TRBJ1-1
d_gene: TRBD1
v_gene: TRBV24-1
abundance: .
CDR3nt: TGTGCCACCAGAAACAGGGGGGGGAACACTGAAGCTTTCTTT
CDR3aa: CATRNRGGNTEAFF

j_gene: TRBJ1-1
d_gene: TRBD1
v_gene: TRBV19
abundance: .
CDR3nt: TGTGCCAGTAAATCGGGGACAGGGAACACTGAAGCTTTCTTT
CDR3aa: CASKSGTGNTEAFF

j_gene: TRBJ1-2
d_gene: .
v_gene: TRBV7-2
abundance: .
CDR3nt: TGTGCCAGCAGCTTATTGTCAGGAGGACTCTATGGCTACACCTTC
CDR3aa: CASSLLSGGLYGYTF

j_gene: TRBJ1-2
d_gene: TRBD1
v_gene: TRBV19
abundance: .
CDR3nt: TGTGCCAGTAGTGCTCGGAATCCAGGGGGCTTCGACTATGGCTACACCTTC
CDR3aa: CASSARNPGGFDYGYTF

j_gene: TRBJ2-1
d_gene: TRBD2
v_gene: TRBV7-2
abundance: few
CDR3nt: TGTGCCAGCAGCTTATCACCCCCCGGGCTAGCGGGGAGCAATGAGCAGTTCTTC
CDR3aa: CASSLSPPGLAGSNEQFF

j_gene: TRBJ1-6
d_gene: .
v_gene: TRBV20-1
abundance: .
CDR3nt: TGCAGTGCTAGTCCCGGACGCGACTCACCCCTCCACTTT
CDR3aa: CSASPGRDSPLHF

j_gene: TRBJ1-3
d_gene: .
v_gene: TRBV7-2
abundance: .
CDR3nt: TGTGCCAGCAGCTTAGAGAGGTCGTCTGGAAACACCATATATTTT
CDR3aa: CASSLERSSGNTIYF

j_gene: TRBJ1-1
d_gene: .
v_gene: TRBV30
abundance: .
CDR3nt: TGTGCCTGGGACCGGGTGGGTGGTTTAGGGGGTTTCTTT
CDR3aa: CAWDRVGGLGGFF

j_gene: TRBJ2-1
d_gene: TRBD2
v_gene: TRBV29-1
abundance: .
CDR3nt: TGCAGCGTTGAGGGGCTAGCGGGAGGATTGGGCTACAATGAGCAGTTCTTC
CDR3aa: CSVEGLAGGLGYNEQFF

j_gene: TRBJ2-1
d_gene: .
v_gene: TRBV14
abundance: .
CDR3nt: TGTGCCAGCAGCCAAGTTGTTGAGCAGTTCTTC
CDR3aa: CASSQVVEQFF

j_gene: TRBJ2-1
d_gene: .
v_gene: TRBV7-9
abundance: .
CDR3nt: TGTGCCAGCAGCTTATTACTCTCGGGCAATGAGCAGTTCTTC
CDR3aa: CASSLLLSGNEQFF